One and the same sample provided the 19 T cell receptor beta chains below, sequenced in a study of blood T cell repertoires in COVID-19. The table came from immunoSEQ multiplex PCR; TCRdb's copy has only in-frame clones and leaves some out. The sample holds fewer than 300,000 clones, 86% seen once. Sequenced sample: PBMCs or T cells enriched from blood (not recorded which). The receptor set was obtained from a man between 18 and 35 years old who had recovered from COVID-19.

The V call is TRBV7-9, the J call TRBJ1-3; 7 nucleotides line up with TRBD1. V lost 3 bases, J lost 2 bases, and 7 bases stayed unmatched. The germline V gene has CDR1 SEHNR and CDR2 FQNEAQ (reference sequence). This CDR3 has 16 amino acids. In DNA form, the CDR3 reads TGTGCCAGCAGCTTGGAAACGACAGGGACTGGAAACACCATATATTTT. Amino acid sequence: CASSLETTGTGNTIYF.

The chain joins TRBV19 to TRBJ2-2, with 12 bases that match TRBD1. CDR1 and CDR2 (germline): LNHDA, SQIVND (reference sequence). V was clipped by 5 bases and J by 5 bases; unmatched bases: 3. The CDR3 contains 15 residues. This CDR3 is CASSLGQGATGELFF. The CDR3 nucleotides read TGTGCCAGTAGTCTGGGACAGGGGGCTACCGGGGAGCTGTTTTTT.

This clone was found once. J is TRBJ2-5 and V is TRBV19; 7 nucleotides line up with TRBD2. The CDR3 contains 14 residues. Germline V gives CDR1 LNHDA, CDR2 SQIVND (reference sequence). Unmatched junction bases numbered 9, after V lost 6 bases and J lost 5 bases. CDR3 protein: CASREGGSGETQYF. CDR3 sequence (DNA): TGTGCCAGTAGAGAGGGCGGGAGCGGCGAGACCCAGTACTTC.

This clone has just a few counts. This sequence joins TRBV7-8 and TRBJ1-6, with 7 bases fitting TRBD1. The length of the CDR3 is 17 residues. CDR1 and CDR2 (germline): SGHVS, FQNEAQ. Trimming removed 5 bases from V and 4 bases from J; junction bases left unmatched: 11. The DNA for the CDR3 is TGTGCCAGCAGCCTACGACTGGGACAGATATATAATTCACCCCTCCACTTT. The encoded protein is CASSLRLGQIYNSPLHF.

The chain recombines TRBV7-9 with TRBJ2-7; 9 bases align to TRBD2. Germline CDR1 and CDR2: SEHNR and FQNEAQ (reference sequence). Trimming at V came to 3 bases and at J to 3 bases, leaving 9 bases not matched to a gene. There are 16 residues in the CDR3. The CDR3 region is CASSFISQRGVYEQYF. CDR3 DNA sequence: TGTGCCAGCAGCTTTATCTCTCAGCGGGGGGTCTACGAGCAGTACTTC.

The CDR3 bases are TGTGCCAGCTCACCAAGCAGGGGGAGTTGGTACGAGCAGTACTTC. Its translation: CASSPSRGSWYEQYF. The chain combines TRBV18 with TRBJ2-7, with 7 bases matching TRBD1. The trim removed 2 bases at V and 4 bases at J, leaving 8 bases unmatched. This CDR3 has 15 amino acids. Germline V gene sequence: CDR1 KGHSH, CDR2 LQKENI.

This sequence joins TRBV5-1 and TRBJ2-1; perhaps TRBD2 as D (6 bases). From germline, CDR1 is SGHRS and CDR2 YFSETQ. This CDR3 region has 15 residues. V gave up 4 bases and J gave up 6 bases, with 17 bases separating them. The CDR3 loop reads CASSAGMGHINEQFF. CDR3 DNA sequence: TGCGCCAGCAGCGCGGGGATGGGGCACATCAATGAGCAGTTCTTC.

The CDR3: CSASEWTVKETQYF. The CDR3 DNA reads TGCAGTGCTAGTGAGTGGACAGTAAAGGAGACCCAGTACTTC. The V gene is TRBV20-1, the J gene TRBJ2-5; D is possibly TRBD1 (6 bases). Germline assignment: CDR1 DFQATT and CDR2 SNEGSKA (reference sequence). With 3 bases removed from V and 5 bases from J, the gap between germline ends came to 16 bases. CDR3 length: 14 residues.

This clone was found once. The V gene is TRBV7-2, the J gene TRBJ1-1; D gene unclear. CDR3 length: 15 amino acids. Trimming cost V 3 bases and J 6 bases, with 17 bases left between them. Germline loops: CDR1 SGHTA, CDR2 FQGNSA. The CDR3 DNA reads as TGTGCCAGCAGCTTGGAGAGGTCCTCTTTCGCTGAAGCTTTCTTT. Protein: CASSLERSSFAEAFF.

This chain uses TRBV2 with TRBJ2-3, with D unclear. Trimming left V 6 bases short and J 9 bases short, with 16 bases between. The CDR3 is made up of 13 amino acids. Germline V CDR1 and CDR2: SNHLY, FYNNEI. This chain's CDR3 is CASRKEYGSTQYF. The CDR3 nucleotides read TGTGCCAGCAGGAAGGAGTACGGTTCCACGCAGTATTTT.

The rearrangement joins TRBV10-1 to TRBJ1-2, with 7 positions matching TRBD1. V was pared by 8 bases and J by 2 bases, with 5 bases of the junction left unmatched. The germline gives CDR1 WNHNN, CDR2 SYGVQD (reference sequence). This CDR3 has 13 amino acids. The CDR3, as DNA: TGCGCCAGCGCCCAGGACAGGAACTATGGCTACACCTTC. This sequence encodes CASAQDRNYGYTF.

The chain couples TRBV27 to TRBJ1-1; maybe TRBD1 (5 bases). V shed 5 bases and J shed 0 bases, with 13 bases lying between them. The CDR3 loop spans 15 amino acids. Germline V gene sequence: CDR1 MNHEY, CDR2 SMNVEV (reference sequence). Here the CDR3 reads CASSRVKGVNTEAFF. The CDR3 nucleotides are TGTGCCAGCAGTAGGGTGAAAGGGGTGAACACTGAAGCTTTCTTT.

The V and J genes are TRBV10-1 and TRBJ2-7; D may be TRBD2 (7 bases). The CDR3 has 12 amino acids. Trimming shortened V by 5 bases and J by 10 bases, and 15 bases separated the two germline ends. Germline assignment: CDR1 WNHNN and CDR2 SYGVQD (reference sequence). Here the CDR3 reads CASSTRGGQQYF. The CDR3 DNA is TGCGCCAGCAGTACAAGGGGGGGACAACAGTACTTC.

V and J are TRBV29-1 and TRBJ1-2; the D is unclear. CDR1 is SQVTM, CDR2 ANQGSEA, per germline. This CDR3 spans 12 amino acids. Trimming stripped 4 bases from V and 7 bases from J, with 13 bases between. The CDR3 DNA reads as TGCAGCGTTGCGGGCAGCCTAGCTGGCTACACCTTC. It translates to CSVAGSLAGYTF. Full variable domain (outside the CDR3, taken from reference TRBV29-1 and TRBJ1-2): SAVISQKPSRDICQRGTSLTIQCQVDSQVTMMFWYRQQPGQSLTLIATANQGSEATYESGFVIDKFPISRPNLTFSTLTVSNMSPEDSSIYLCSVAGSLAGYTFGSGTRLTVV.

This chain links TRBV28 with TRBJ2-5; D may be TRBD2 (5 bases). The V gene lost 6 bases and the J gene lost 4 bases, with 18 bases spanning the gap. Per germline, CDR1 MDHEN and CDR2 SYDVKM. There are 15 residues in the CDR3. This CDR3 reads CASRSPTSGRETQYF. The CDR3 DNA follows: TGTGCCAGCAGGTCACCCACGTCGGGGAGAGAGACCCAGTACTTC.

CDR3 amino acids: CASSERDEKLFF. The CDR3 DNA sequence: TGTGCCAGCAGTGAAAGAGATGAAAAACTGTTTTTT. The J gene is TRBJ1-4, the V gene TRBV6-1; D unresolved. CDR1 and CDR2 (germline): MNHNS, SASEGT. The CDR3 covers 12 residues. The V and J ends lost 2 bases and 6 bases respectively, with 4 bases between them.

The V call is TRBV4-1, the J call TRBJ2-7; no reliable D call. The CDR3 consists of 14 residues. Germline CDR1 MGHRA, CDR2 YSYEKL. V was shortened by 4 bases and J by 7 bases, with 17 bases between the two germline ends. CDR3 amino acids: CASSRYLGEDEQYF. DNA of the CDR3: TGCGCCAGCAGCCGTTATCTCGGCGAGGATGAGCAGTACTTC.

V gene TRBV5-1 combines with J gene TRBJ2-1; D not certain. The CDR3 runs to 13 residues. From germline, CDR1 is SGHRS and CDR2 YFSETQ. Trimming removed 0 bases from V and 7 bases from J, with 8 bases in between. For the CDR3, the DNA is TGCGCCAGCAGCTTGGAGCCTACGAATGAGCAGTTCTTC. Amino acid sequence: CASSLEPTNEQFF.

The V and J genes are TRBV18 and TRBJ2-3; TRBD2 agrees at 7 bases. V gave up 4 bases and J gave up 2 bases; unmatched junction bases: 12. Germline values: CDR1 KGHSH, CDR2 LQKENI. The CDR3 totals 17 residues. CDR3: CASSRYVTSVYTDTQYF. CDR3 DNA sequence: TGTGCCAGCTCACGTTACGTAACTAGCGTTTACACAGATACGCAGTATTTT.